This T cell receptor (beta chain) was captured in a study of cytomegalovirus exposure and HLA in healthy donors (dated by TCRdb to between 2016 and 2019). Regarding the study in general: An earlier analysis of under 600 of the donors reported approximately 290 Gb of sequence data and 117 million unique TCR beta sequences from about 179 million T cells. All discovery cohort repertoires had been generated on a single sequencing platform. The study combined high-throughput TCR immunosequencing, statistical association of individual TCRs with disease status, and machine learning to predict cytomegalovirus infection status. Using immunosequencing, the study profiled T cell repertoires from roughly 650 subjects and related those repertoires to cytomegalovirus serostatus. The study was designed to test whether signatures of past pathogen exposure could be identified by cataloging public T cell receptors. In an earlier analysis of several hundred of the donors, high-throughput TCR beta sequencing was used to judge whether each TCR beta V gene segment behaved as functional or pseudogenic. An early release that covered 640 HLA-typed donors contained about 300 gigabases of sequencing data and tens of millions of unique TCR sequences. In a later genetic analysis, genome-wide SNP genotypes for about 65% of the roughly 700 donors were used, and that subset was treated as a discovery cohort. The number of typed donors differed by locus: about 620-640 for A, B, C, DRB1 and DQB1; some 500 for DQA1; 606 for DPA1; and about 450 for DPB1. Donor age, sex, ethnicity and CMV serostatus were collected together with the repertoire data. Both class I and class II loci were covered by HLA typing, at four-digit resolution. Rather than drawing on any new phenotypic data, the later analysis identified candidate immune exposures from TCR beta sequences and the way those sequences occurred across donors. The genetic ancestry cluster associated with self-reported Caucasian donors included 65% to 90% of the 398 genotyped donors. A later analysis re-analyzed previously published TCR beta repertoires from approximately 700 donors and added high-resolution HLA genotyping to study TCR occurrence patterns. Across around 400 genotyped donors of the cohort, an average of about 240,000 unique TCR beta nucleotide sequences per donor were sequenced, and roughly 18% of those sequences were non-productive. About five DR-DQ haplotypes were treated as single units for association and clustering because of strong linkage in the cohort. Along with the approximately 670-subject first cohort, a separate validation cohort of over a hundred different subjects was used.

In total, roughly 670 healthy bone marrow donors made up the cohort. All cohort members were sampled while nominally healthy, although unrecorded immune exposures were likely present. The donor tested CMV seronegative and was one of the 352 seronegative cohort members. A peripheral blood sample was collected from each donor, and TCR beta sequencing was performed on peripheral blood mononuclear cells. Genomic DNA was extracted from the blood cell samples with the Qiagen DNeasy Blood Extraction Kit. Receptor libraries were prepared by the immunoSEQ multiplex PCR assay. For the multiplex PCR, a mixture combining 60 forward primers for TCR Vbeta segments and 13 reverse primers for TCR Jbeta segments was used. Amplification of the CDR3 region of rearranged TCR beta genes was performed with a multiplex PCR assay on genomic DNA. The amplified TCR beta libraries were sequenced on the Illumina HiSeq System as 87-base-pair reads. In the paper's pipeline: A later analysis counted tens of millions of unique TCR beta chains across the approximately 700 repertoires, and about 10 million of these chains were shared by at least two donors. A nearest-neighbor algorithm error-corrected the raw reads and collapsed the reads into unique sequences, merging closely related sequences to remove PCR and sequencing errors. To assign V, D and J gene segments, CDR3 sequences were aligned to IMGT reference sequences. For a sequence to be retained, at least a six-nucleotide match to both a V gene segment and a J gene segment was required. A rearrangement counted as productive if the CDR3 had no stop codons and remained in frame with V and J, and every other rearrangement counted as non-productive. Following IMGT convention, CDR3 was defined as the stretch from the second conserved V-encoded cysteine up to the conserved J-encoded phenylalanine. The earlier analysis of approximately 590 of the donors excluded any sequence lacking an unambiguous match to a single V gene segment. An earlier analysis of 500 to 700 of the donors classified V segments as functional when productive rearrangements were above 56.7% and as segregating when the standard deviation between donors was above 5%. To diagnose cytomegalovirus status from the catalog of TCR beta chain sequences, a statistical classification framework was built. In a later analysis, TCR nucleotide sequences were compared against IMGT/GENE-DB human TR gene sequences so that V and J genes could be assigned. In a later analysis, CDR3 sequences and most-parsimonious VDJ recombination scenarios were assigned using the TCRdist pipeline. A later analysis defined each TCR beta chain by its CDR3 amino acid sequence plus V-gene family, and excluded reads lacking a unique V-gene family. To address suspected cross-contamination and a sequencing artifact, a later analysis removed 592 highly shared, low-generation-probability nucleotide sequences. In a later analysis, a clonal expansion index was calculated for each public chain from normalized within-repertoire ranks of inferred template counts. In a later analysis, generation probabilities were computed with a VDJ recombination model fitted to out-of-frame rearrangements, and the resulting probabilities were checked against IGoR. In a later analysis, TCR-TCR, TCR-HLA and TCR-CMV co-occurrence was scored with hypergeometric tests, and a repertoire-size bias correction was applied to TCR pairs. False discovery rates were estimated in a later analysis by permuting HLA or CMV assignments 20 times. In a later analysis, co-occurring TCRs were grouped using DBSCAN, with TCRdist sequence similarity added in when clustering inside HLA-allele-positive subsets. Co-occurrence clustering excluded repertoires with fewer than 30,000 or more than 120,000 public chains, plus five with anomalous nucleotide sharing. TCRdb provides this immuneACCESS table in a form limited to in-frame rearrangements. Some clones are lacking; in checked studies, under half of them reflect an unresolved V gene, and why the rest are absent is not known. The D gene and trimming were derived from the DNA, and the V and J assignments and clone size from that table. Recorded for this sample are about 88,000 clones; 90% of them occurred a single time. The ten largest clones take up about 2.5% of the sample.

Points on this clone: Its antigen target is currently unknown. Base qualities are not recorded, but no much larger clone differs from it by a single base.

Reading the germline V gene gives CDR1 MNHNS and CDR2 SASEGT. The junction shows trimming of 4 bases on V and 0 bases on J, and the gene matches do not reach 15 bases of it. The CDR3 spans 20 residues, from the cysteine through the phenylalanine. The read is trimmed to its CDR3 DNA, 60 bases read in frame from base 1. The research as a whole found: While some public TCRs were present in many individuals, most TCR sequences turned up only very rarely across donors. In a later analysis, HLA-associated TCR beta chains were found to be more clonally expanded and to have lower generation probabilities than equally common non-associated chains. The sequencing pipeline was judged likely to have produced a cluster of highly shared sequence variants as a technical artifact. Cytomegalovirus status was reported to be diagnosed by the classifier with high specificity and sensitivity in both the original and validation cohorts. Only TCR beta chains were sequenced in this cohort, and the absence of alpha or paired-chain data limited detectable features. HLA typing was unavailable for some donors at each locus, so association tests used only the typed subset. In an earlier analysis of about 600 of the donors, most TCR beta V segments appeared in productive rearrangements about 87% or about 30% of the time, broadly matching IMGT annotations. A few of the identified cytomegalovirus-associated TCR beta chains were confirmed in vitro to be specific for cytomegalovirus antigens. A later analysis associated 15,000 to 20,000 TCR beta sequences with specific HLA alleles at a false discovery rate of 0.05. For the cohort, immune exposure information was limited to CMV serostatus. The presence/absence analyses assumed that sequencing depth was roughly uniform across donors, and that assumption may not be true. Correlated functional status among segregating V segments might reflect linkage disequilibrium, but an unknown experimental factor could not be ruled out. In a later analysis, most CMV-associated TCR beta chains were found to appear HLA-restricted, with HLA associations seemingly driven largely by CMV exposure. The study gave a list of around 170 TCR beta chains associated with cytomegalovirus. The 87-base-pair reads could not distinguish some IMGT-functional V segments, including TRBV6-2 and TRBV6-3, so those segments were excluded. The authors suggested that the approach could potentially be generalized to other disease states and immunological phenotypes. In a later genetic analysis, a missense DCLRE1C variant was associated with V-gene and J-gene trimming of TCR beta chains, and the association was replicated in an independent cohort. The earlier analysis of some 540 of the donors excluded about 16 rarely observed V segments, including chromosome 9 orphons, because counts were too low. A later genetic analysis reported fewer N-insertions in productive TCRs among donors in an Asian-associated ancestry cluster than the 666-donor mean. A further reported finding was that TCR beta sequences accurately predicted the HLA-A and HLA-B alleles for most subjects in the first cohort. A later analysis found that TCR association rates varied across HLA loci, with DRB1 alleles showing the most associated TCRs and HLA-C alleles the fewest. A later analysis reported that several top co-occurrence clusters appeared linked to parvovirus B19, influenza, CMV and Epstein-Barr virus. Strong co-occurrence of HLA alleles, especially DR and DQ, made assigning TCR associations to individual alleles difficult.

Material: PBMCs. Recombination joined TRBV6-1 with TRBJ2-1; 10 bases in between match TRBD2. This receptor was taken from a man younger than 35 in good health and CMV-seronegative. The CDR3 region has the sequence CASSAPSSGRAPFSYNEQFF. The DNA reads TGTGCCAGCAGTGCTCCTTCCAGCGGGAGGGCCCCTTTCTCCTACAATGAGCAGTTCTTC.